The 28 T cell receptor beta chains below come from one sample, sequenced in a study of blood T cell repertoires in COVID-19. TCRdb's copy holds only in-frame clones and misses some; the assay was immunoSEQ multiplex PCR. The sample has under 30,000 clones, about nine tenths seen once. Sequencing used peripheral blood. The origin of the receptors is a man aged 50-60 years with active COVID-19.

A few counts support this clone. The chain couples TRBV30 to TRBJ1-1; D remains unclear. V lost 0 bases and J lost 3, with 14 bases in between. CDR3 length: 15 amino acids. Germline V gene lookup returns CDR1 GTSNPN and CDR2 SVGIG (reference sequence). The CDR3 reads CAWSVHPIEDTEAFF. In nucleotides, the CDR3 is TGTGCCTGGAGTGTACACCCAATCGAGGACACTGAAGCTTTCTTT. The whole variable domain, filled in from reference TRBV30 and TRBJ1-1, reads SQTIHQWPATLVQPVGSPLSLECTVEGTSNPNLYWYRQAAGRGLQLLFYSVGIGQISSEVPQNLSASRPQDRQFILSSKKLLLSDSGFYLCAWSVHPIEDTEAFFGQGTRLTVV.

This clone appeared once. This rearrangement joins TRBV24-1 to TRBJ2-3, with TRBD1 matching 9 bases. The germline CDR1 and CDR2 sequences are KGHDR and SFDVKD. CDR3 size: 15 residues. The J segment lost 3 bases and the V segment lost 9 bases, leaving 9 bases of the junction unmatched. CDR3 bases: TGTGCCACCTCTCTGGGGACAGGGTTGACAGATACGCAGTATTTT. Its protein is CATSLGTGLTDTQYF.

This chain's CDR3 is CASSPGLGLRGGNQPQHF. CDR3 sequence (DNA): TGTGCCAGCTCACCGGGATTGGGTTTGCGCGGGGGCAATCAGCCCCAGCATTTT. The chain has TRBV18 and TRBJ1-5; D unresolved. The CDR3 runs to 18 residues. V lost 3 bases to trimming and J lost 2 bases, with 20 bases between them. Germline values: CDR1 KGHSH, CDR2 LQKENI.

V and J are TRBV28 and TRBJ1-6; D remains ambiguous. V was trimmed by 3 bases and J by 10 bases, leaving 13 bases between them. Germline V lookup: CDR1 MDHEN, CDR2 SYDVKM. CDR3 length equals 14 residues. Here the CDR3 reads CASSLGGLGSPLHF. CDR3 coding DNA: TGTGCCAGCAGTTTGGGAGGGCTCGGATCACCCCTCCACTTT.

This clone was counted a single time. The rearrangement links TRBV11-2 to TRBJ2-1; D remains unclear. This CDR3 region has 12 residues. The V gene lost 0 bases and the J gene lost 8 bases, with 5 bases spanning the gap. The germline gives CDR1 SGHAT, CDR2 FQNNGV. The CDR3, as DNA: TGTGCCAGCAGCTTAGATCGGGATGAGCAGTTCTTC. This sequence encodes CASSLDRDEQFF.

The V and J genes are TRBV7-3 and TRBJ2-3; D possibly corresponds to TRBD1 (5 bases). Between the trimmed V and J ends, which lost 9 bases and 0 bases, there was a span of 13 bases. CDR1 is SGHTA and CDR2 is FQGTGA in the germline V gene. CDR3 size: 14 residues. CDR3 residues: CASSRTTSTDTQYF. For the CDR3, the DNA is TGTGCCAGTTCGAGGACAACTAGCACAGATACGCAGTATTTT.

This chain connects TRBV6-2 or TRBV6-3 to TRBJ2-3, with 7 positions matching TRBD1. From germline, CDR1 is MNHEY and CDR2 SVGEGT. With 0 bases clipped from V and 6 bases from J, the junction kept 3 bases outside the gene matches. This CDR3 contains 14 residues. CDR3 loop: CASSYSYRGDTQYF. For the CDR3, the DNA is TGTGCCAGCAGTTACTCTTACAGGGGTGATACGCAGTATTTT.

The chain is built from TRBV19 and TRBJ2-7, with TRBD2 identical over 7 bases. CDR3 length: 14 residues. Trimming at V came to 4 bases and at J to 0 bases, leaving 3 bases not matched to a gene. CDR1 and CDR2 (germline): LNHDA, SQIVND (reference sequence). This CDR3 reads CASSNRTSSYEQYF. CDR3 DNA: TGTGCCAGTAGTAACCGGACTAGCTCCTACGAGCAGTACTTC. Based on the CDR3 plus reference TRBV19 and TRBJ2-7, the full variable domain is DGGITQSPKYLFRKEGQNVTLSCEQNLNHDAMYWYRQDPGQGLRLIYYSQIVNDFQKGDIAEGYSVSREKKESFPLTVTSAQKNPTAFYLCASSNRTSSYEQYFGPGTRLTVT.

The chain employs TRBV10-3 and TRBJ1-5; 9 bases map to TRBD1. After removal of 3 bases from V and 6 bases from J, the junction contained 3 bases not matched to a gene. This CDR3 is 14 amino acids long. The V gene's germline CDR1 is ENHRY and CDR2 SYGVKD. DNA of the CDR3: TGTGCCATCAGTGAAAAACAGGGGGCTCAGCCCCAGCATTTT. Translating it yields CAISEKQGAQPQHF.

The chain couples TRBV15 to TRBJ1-2, with a tentative D call TRBD1 (5 bases). The V and J ends lost 1 base and 1 base respectively, with 7 bases between them. The CDR3 length is 14 residues. Germline V gene data show CDR1 as LNHNV and CDR2 as YYDKDF (reference sequence). CDR3 residues: CATSRGQLNYGYTF. CDR3 nucleotide sequence: TGTGCCACCAGCAGAGGACAGCTTAACTATGGCTACACCTTC.

The chain has TRBV7-3 and TRBJ2-1; TRBD2 agrees at 10 bases. Germline V gene data show CDR1 as SGHTA and CDR2 as FQGTGA. This CDR3 spans 15 amino acids. With V trimmed by 6 bases and J by 0 bases, 2 bases remained unmatched. CDR3: CASRTSGSSYNEQFF. CDR3 bases: TGTGCCAGCAGGACTAGCGGGTCCTCCTACAATGAGCAGTTCTTC. Together with reference TRBV7-3 and TRBJ2-1, the CDR3 gives the full variable domain: GAGVSQTPSNKVTEKGKYVELRCDPISGHTALYWYRQSLGQGPEFLIYFQGTGAADDSGLPNDRFFAVRPEGSVSTLKIQRTERGDSAVYLCASRTSGSSYNEQFFGPGTRLTVL.

CDR3 sequence (DNA): TGTGCCACCAGCAGAGATGTCCAGGCGCAGTTCTTC. This translates into CATSRDVQAQFF. This chain links TRBV15 with TRBJ2-1, with no clear D. This CDR3 comprises 12 residues. V gave up 0 bases and J gave up 12 bases, with 9 bases separating them. Germline values: CDR1 LNHNV, CDR2 YYDKDF (reference sequence).

In DNA form, the CDR3 reads TGCGCCAGCACTCTGACAGGGGATTTTAATTCACCCCTCCACTTT. This encodes CASTLTGDFNSPLHF. This chain connects TRBV5-1 to TRBJ1-6, with 8 nucleotides matching TRBD1. CDR1 is SGHRS and CDR2 is YFSETQ in the germline V gene. The CDR3 runs to 15 residues. The V gene end was trimmed by 6 bases and the J gene end by 6 bases; junction bases not matched to a gene: 8. Together with reference TRBV5-1 and TRBJ1-6, the CDR3 gives the full variable domain: KAGVTQTPRYLIKTRGQQVTLSCSPISGHRSVSWYQQTPGQGLQFLFEYFSETQRNKGNFPGRFSGRQFSNSRSEMNVSTLELGDSALYLCASTLTGDFNSPLHFGNGTRLTVT.

V and J are TRBV30 and TRBJ1-1; the D gene is possibly TRBD1 (6 bases). The CDR3 covers 14 residues. Per germline, CDR1 GTSNPN and CDR2 SVGIG (reference sequence). With 2 bases removed from V and 5 bases from J, the gap between germline ends came to 15 bases. CDR3 nucleotide sequence: TGTGCCTGGAGTCAGGGGCCTGGTTTGACTGAAGCTTTCTTT. Protein: CAWSQGPGLTEAFF.

This chain connects TRBV3-1 (or the pseudogene TRBV3-2) to TRBJ2-4, with D possibly being TRBD1 (6 bases). Trimming pared 5 bases from V and 10 bases from J, leaving 18 bases between. Germline CDR1 reads LGHDT; CDR2 reads YNNKEL (reference sequence). CDR3 size: 14 residues. The CDR3 DNA reads as TGTGCCAGCAGCTCTACACAGGGCCATCGTATTCAGTACTTC. Amino acids: CASSSTQGHRIQYF.

The gene calls are TRBV28 and TRBJ2-7; D may be TRBD1 (5 bases). The CDR3 is 14 amino acids. The germline CDR1 and CDR2 sequences are MDHEN and SYDVKM. V dropped 4 bases and J dropped 2 bases, with 12 bases sitting between them. The DNA of the CDR3 is TGTGCCAGCAGTTCTCAGGGTAGCCCCTACGAGCAGTACTTC. Its translation: CASSSQGSPYEQYF.

J is TRBJ2-4 and V is TRBV5-6; 13 bases are shared with TRBD2. The V segment lost 6 bases and the J segment 5 bases; nucleotides outside the gene matches: 8. The CDR3 totals 16 residues. The V gene's germline CDR1 is SGHDT and CDR2 YYEEEE. The CDR3 is CASNSLGTSGENIQYF. CDR3 sequence (DNA): TGTGCCAGCAATTCCCTTGGGACTAGCGGGGAAAACATTCAGTACTTC. Full variable domain (rest looked up from reference TRBV5-6 and TRBJ2-4): DAGVTQSPTHLIKTRGQQVTLRCSPKSGHDTVSWYQQALGQGPQFIFQYYEEEERQRGNFPDRFSGHQFPNYSSELNVNALLLGDSALYLCASNSLGTSGENIQYFGAGTRLSVL.

V is TRBV6-4 and J is TRBJ2-5; D perhaps matches TRBD1 (6 bases). The CDR3 length is 16 residues. CDR1 and CDR2 from the germline V gene are MRHNA and SNTAGT. The germline V and J ends were trimmed by 6 bases and 0 bases, with 17 bases remaining between them. In DNA form, the CDR3 reads TGTGCCAGCAGGGGATCTAGGGGGAACCACCAAGAGACCCAGTACTTC. Protein product: CASRGSRGNHQETQYF.

This chain uses TRBV28 with TRBJ2-3; a weak D match, TRBD2 (5 bases). Deletions cut 3 bases from V and 1 base from J, with 8 bases between. Germline V lookup: CDR1 MDHEN, CDR2 SYDVKM. The CDR3 has 14 residues. CDR3 amino acids: CASSFLAGTDTQYF. CDR3 nucleotides: TGTGCCAGCAGTTTCCTAGCTGGCACAGATACGCAGTATTTT. The full variable domain, in which reference TRBV28 and TRBJ2-3 provide the parts outside the CDR3, is DVKVTQSSRYLVKRTGEKVFLECVQDMDHENMFWYRQDPGLGLRLIYFSYDVKMKEKGDIPEGYSVSREKKERFSLILESASTNQTSMYLCASSFLAGTDTQYFGPGTRLTVL.

J is TRBJ2-7 and V is TRBV18, with 15 bases matching TRBD2. This CDR3 has 16 residues. Germline V gene data show CDR1 as KGHSH and CDR2 as LQKENI. The J segment lost 3 bases and the V segment lost 3 bases, leaving 3 bases of the junction unmatched. The CDR3 reads CASSPGLAGGIYEQYF. For the CDR3, the DNA is TGTGCCAGCTCACCGGGACTAGCGGGAGGAATCTACGAGCAGTACTTC.

This clone was picked up a small number of times. The CDR3 bases are TGTGCTAGTGGTTTGACAGCTCGGGGACTAGCGGCAAACACCGGGGAGCTGTTTTTT. Its translation: CASGLTARGLAANTGELFF. The chain carries TRBV12-5 and TRBJ2-2; 11 bases align to TRBD2. Germline V gene lookup returns CDR1 LGHNT and CDR2 FRNRAP. The CDR3 is made up of 19 amino acids. Trimming took 2 bases from V and 2 from J; bases not matched to a gene: 10.

In this sample, this clone turned up once. The chain uses TRBV11-3 and TRBJ2-1; 8 bases match TRBD2. CDR1 is SGHNT and CDR2 is YENEEA in the germline V gene. This CDR3 is 18 amino acids long. Trimming took 2 bases from V and 8 from J; bases not matched to a gene: 17. The CDR3 reads CASSLSRGSGALRDEQFF. The CDR3, as DNA: TGTGCCAGCAGCTTATCCCGGGGTAGCGGGGCTCTACGGGATGAGCAGTTCTTC. Full variable domain (remainder filled in from reference TRBV11-3 and TRBJ2-1): EAGVVQSPRYKIIEKKQPVAFWCNPISGHNTLYWYLQNLGQGPELLIRYENEEAVDDSQLPKDRFSAERLKGVDSTLKIQPAELGDSAVYLCASSLSRGSGALRDEQFFGPGTRLTVL.

The chain combines TRBV7-3 with TRBJ2-2; possibly TRBD1 for D (5 bases). V was trimmed by 2 bases and J by 4 bases, leaving 11 bases between them. This CDR3 spans 15 amino acids. CDR1 and CDR2 (germline): SGHTA, FQGTGA. CDR3 in amino acids: CASSLQGYGTGELFF. The CDR3 bases are TGTGCCAGCAGCTTACAGGGTTACGGCACCGGGGAGCTGTTTTTT.

The chain uses TRBV19 and TRBJ2-3; a weak D match, TRBD1 (5 bases). CDR3 length equals 13 residues. Between the trimmed V and J ends, which lost 3 bases and 6 bases, there was a span of 10 bases. Germline CDR1 reads LNHDA; CDR2 reads SQIVND (reference sequence). Written as DNA, the CDR3 is TGTGCCAGTAGTATGAATTGGGGCGATACGCAGTATTTT. It specifies CASSMNWGDTQYF.

The rearrangement links TRBV20-1 to TRBJ1-2; D remains ambiguous. The CDR3 runs to 11 residues. V lost 6 bases, J lost 4 bases, and 9 bases lay in between. CDR1 and CDR2 from the germline V gene are DFQATT and SNEGSKA (reference sequence). The CDR3 nucleotides are TGCAGTGCACGGGTGGCCTATGGCTACACCTTC. This sequence encodes CSARVAYGYTF.

This clone showed up just once. V usage is TRBV5-1 and J usage is TRBJ2-6; 7 bases agree with TRBD1. The CDR3 has 15 amino acids. After removal of 2 bases from V and 3 bases from J, the junction contained 2 bases not matched to a gene. In germline, CDR1 is SGHRS, CDR2 YFSETQ. The CDR3 nucleotides are TGCGCCAGCAGCTTACAGGGGTTTGGGGCCAACGTCCTGACTTTC. Translating it yields CASSLQGFGANVLTF.

V usage is TRBV7-8 and J usage is TRBJ1-2; 8 bases line up with TRBD1. CDR3 length: 15 residues. J was trimmed by 2 bases and V by 5 bases; bases with no gene match: 7. CDR1 and CDR2 from the germline V gene are SGHVS and FQNEAQ. The CDR3 region has the DNA TGTGCCAGCAGCCCCGGGACAGGTTGGAACTATGGCTACACCTTC. It codes for CASSPGTGWNYGYTF.

This rearrangement joins TRBV5-1 to TRBJ1-4; 8 bases agree with TRBD1. The CDR3 length is 16 residues. In germline, CDR1 is SGHRS, CDR2 YFSETQ. Trimming removed 3 bases from V and 6 bases from J; junction bases left unmatched: 10. In DNA, the CDR3 is TGCGCCAGCAGCTATGGGGCAGGGGGCCGATATGAAAAACTGTTTTTT. Its protein is CASSYGAGGRYEKLFF. The variable domain in full, with the rest retrieved from reference TRBV5-1 and TRBJ1-4, is KAGVTQTPRYLIKTRGQQVTLSCSPISGHRSVSWYQQTPGQGLQFLFEYFSETQRNKGNFPGRFSGRQFSNSRSEMNVSTLELGDSALYLCASSYGAGGRYEKLFFGSGTQLSVL.